This is a list of T cell receptor beta chains from one sample in a study of blood T cells in healthy people across ages. TCRdb reprocessed the 5' RACE reads via MiXCR and lists one record per CDR3 protein. Here the sample spans approximately 360,000 distinct CDR3 sequences, approximately 51% being singletons. The sample comprised blood. The receptors here all came from a man in his sixties in good health. CDR3s include the opening cysteine and the closing phenylalanine or tryptophan. The D gene is left open where the match is weak. The listing skips clone size in some rows; elsewhere it reads once, few, many or a size class.

abundance: NA; d_gene: TRBD1; v_gene: TRBV29-1; j_gene: TRBJ1-4; CDR3nt: TGCAGCGCCGGAGGGGGACAGGGTAATGAAAAACTGTTTTTT; CDR3aa: CSAGGGQGNEKLFF
abundance: NA; d_gene: NA; v_gene: TRBV15; j_gene: TRBJ2-1; CDR3nt: TGTGCCACCAGCAGAGATACAGGGTTGGGCAATGAGCAGTTCTTC; CDR3aa: CATSRDTGLGNEQFF
abundance: few; d_gene: TRBD2; v_gene: TRBV24-1; j_gene: TRBJ2-3; CDR3nt: TGTGCCACCAGTGAACCCAGCGGGAGTCGCACAGATACGCAGTATTTT; CDR3aa: CATSEPSGSRTDTQYF
abundance: NA; d_gene: TRBD1; v_gene: TRBV11-1; j_gene: TRBJ1-6; CDR3nt: TGTGCCAGCAGCCTTATTACCGGGACAGGGAATTCACCCCTCCACTTT; CDR3aa: CASSLITGTGNSPLHF
abundance: few; d_gene: NA; v_gene: TRBV7-8; j_gene: TRBJ2-1; CDR3nt: TGTGCCAGCACCTTCGCCCGGTCTAGCTCGTACAATGAGCAGTTCTTC; CDR3aa: CASTFARSSSYNEQFF
abundance: NA; d_gene: NA; v_gene: TRBV9; j_gene: TRBJ1-1; CDR3nt: TGTGCCAGCAGCGTAGGGATCGGGAACACTGAAGCTTTCTTT; CDR3aa: CASSVGIGNTEAFF
abundance: NA; d_gene: NA; v_gene: TRBV7-9; j_gene: TRBJ2-7; CDR3nt: TGTCCCAGCAGCTCGGGACTCTCCTACAATGAGCAGTACTTC; CDR3aa: CPSSSGLSYNEQYF
abundance: NA; d_gene: NA; v_gene: TRBV20-1; j_gene: TRBJ1-2; CDR3nt: TGCAGTGCTAGTGGCCGGGGGGGCTATGGCTACACCTTC; CDR3aa: CSASGRGGYGYTF
abundance: few; d_gene: NA; v_gene: TRBV18; j_gene: TRBJ2-7; CDR3nt: TGTGCCAGCTCACCGGGGACAAACACAGGGTACGAGCAGTACTTC; CDR3aa: CASSPGTNTGYEQYF
abundance: once; d_gene: NA; v_gene: TRBV24-1; j_gene: TRBJ2-2; CDR3nt: TGTGCCACCAGACCGGGACACCTGAACACCGGGGAGCTGTTTTTT; CDR3aa: CATRPGHLNTGELFF
abundance: NA; d_gene: TRBD2; v_gene: TRBV30; j_gene: TRBJ2-3; CDR3nt: TGTGCCTGGAGTCGAGGCTTAGCGGGGTCAACGGATACGCAGTATTTT; CDR3aa: CAWSRGLAGSTDTQYF
abundance: few; d_gene: TRBD2; v_gene: TRBV25-1; j_gene: TRBJ2-5; CDR3nt: TGTGCCAGCAGCCATTTTAGCGGGAGTTTAGAGACCCAGTACTTC; CDR3aa: CASSHFSGSLETQYF
abundance: NA; d_gene: NA; v_gene: TRBV5-4; j_gene: TRBJ2-3; CDR3nt: TGTGCCAGCAGCTTGTCGGGGACCCGCACAGATACGCAGTATTTT; CDR3aa: CASSLSGTRTDTQYF